The next 11 T cell receptor beta chains were all read from a single sample in a study of blood T cell repertoires in COVID-19. The protocol was immunoSEQ multiplex PCR, while the TCRdb copy is restricted to in-frame clones and leaves out a portion. This sample carries approximately 140,000 clones, about 85% of them seen once, and the ten largest clones take about 3%. Input material: peripheral blood. These receptors were obtained from a woman aged 40 to 50 with active or convalescent COVID-19.

The CDR3 spells CASSQISGGSSYEQYF. CDR3 nucleotides: TGCGCCAGCAGCCAAATCAGCGGGGGGTCCTCCTACGAGCAGTACTTC. The chain employs TRBV4-1 and TRBJ2-7; 9 bases map to TRBD2. The V segment lost 2 bases and the J segment 0 bases; nucleotides outside the gene matches: 5. The CDR3 is 16 amino acids. Germline assignment: CDR1 MGHRA and CDR2 YSYEKL.

CDR3 DNA: TGTGCCAGCAGTCGGATACAGGGCCCTTTCTACGAGCAGTACTTC. Translation: CASSRIQGPFYEQYF. V usage is TRBV11-2 and J usage is TRBJ2-7, with a weak D call TRBD1 (6 bases). The V gene lost 6 bases and the J gene lost 3 bases, with 18 bases spanning the gap. The CDR3 runs 15 residues. The germline gives CDR1 SGHAT, CDR2 FQNNGV.

The chain uses TRBV4-2 and TRBJ1-5; 9 bases map to TRBD1. The CDR3 has 14 residues. The ends lost 4 bases at V and 4 bases at J; junction bases unmatched: 2. Germline V gene sequence: CDR1 LGHNA, CDR2 YNFKEQ. DNA of the CDR3: TGTGCCAGCAGCCGTGGGACAGGGAATCAGCCCCAGCATTTT. Encoded protein: CASSRGTGNQPQHF.

V and J are TRBV7-9 and TRBJ2-7, with unresolved D. V was shortened by 1 base and J by 0 bases, with 13 bases between the two germline ends. Germline CDR1 and CDR2: SEHNR and FQNEAQ (reference sequence). The CDR3 sequence is 16 residues long. CDR3 in amino acids: CASSLDESASSYEQYF. The CDR3 nucleotides are TGTGCCAGCAGCTTAGATGAGTCTGCGAGCTCCTACGAGCAGTACTTC.

The rearrangement uses TRBV7-2 and TRBJ1-5, with 7 bases identical to TRBD1. The V gene end was trimmed by 0 bases and the J gene end by 7 bases; junction bases not matched to a gene: 12. Germline CDR1 SGHTA, CDR2 FQGNSA. CDR3 length equals 17 residues. CDR3 in DNA: TGTGCCAGCAGCTTAGCGGAAGGGGGCGGGTGGAAACAGCCCCAGCATTTT. This sequence encodes CASSLAEGGGWKQPQHF.

The DNA of the CDR3 is TGTGCCAGCAGCCGGAGGCCCCGACAGGGGGCGAATCAGCCCCAGCATTTT. It encodes CASSRRPRQGANQPQHF. The chain combines TRBV11-2 with TRBJ1-5, with TRBD1 identical over 10 bases. Germline lookup yields CDR1 SGHAT and CDR2 FQNNGV. This CDR3 is 17 amino acids long. With 5 bases clipped from V and 4 bases from J, the junction kept 11 bases outside the gene matches. Full variable domain (rest looked up from reference TRBV11-2 and TRBJ1-5): EAGVAQSPRYKIIEKRQSVAFWCNPISGHATLYWYQQILGQGPKLLIQFQNNGVVDDSQLPKDRFSAERLKGVDSTLKIQPAKLEDSAVYLCASSRRPRQGANQPQHFGDGTRLSIL.

V and J are TRBV6-5 and TRBJ1-1; TRBD1 agrees at 7 bases. The CDR3 extends over 15 amino acids. CDR1 MNHEY and CDR2 SVGAGI come from the germline V gene. After removal of 7 bases from V and 1 base from J, the junction contained 9 bases not matched to a gene. Here the CDR3 DNA reads TGTGCCAGCAATCCACTACAGGGGCCGAACACTGAAGCTTTCTTT. Amino acid sequence: CASNPLQGPNTEAFF.

The rearrangement joins TRBV2 to TRBJ2-1; 12 bases align to TRBD2. The CDR3 has 17 residues. After removal of 1 base from V and 8 bases from J, the junction contained 9 bases not matched to a gene. CDR1 and CDR2 from the germline V gene are SNHLY and FYNNEI. This CDR3 is CASSEGPSGRALDEQFF. CDR3 DNA: TGTGCCAGCAGTGAAGGGCCTAGCGGGAGGGCCCTCGATGAGCAGTTCTTC.

This clone was recorded a few times. The chain joins TRBV9 to TRBJ2-3; no clear D gene. The CDR3 consists of 14 residues. The germline V gene has CDR1 SGDLS and CDR2 YYNGEE. V was cut by 3 bases and J by 6 bases, with 14 bases left in between. This CDR3 is CASSANIAADTQYF. CDR3 bases: TGTGCCAGCAGCGCCAATATAGCAGCGGATACGCAGTATTTT.

The chain uses TRBV3-1 (or the pseudogene TRBV3-2) and TRBJ2-1; TRBD1 matches at 7 bases. This CDR3 has 15 amino acids. Looked up from germline, CDR1 is LGHDT and CDR2 is YNNKEL (reference sequence). After removal of 4 bases from V and 0 bases from J, the junction contained 3 bases not matched to a gene. The CDR3 coding sequence is TGTGCCAGCAGCCGGACAGGAACCTCCTACAATGAGCAGTTCTTC. Encoded protein: CASSRTGTSYNEQFF.

The rearrangement links TRBV7-9 to TRBJ1-2, with 9 positions matching TRBD1. V lost 5 bases, J lost 2 bases, and 12 bases stayed unmatched. CDR3 length: 17 residues. CDR1 is SEHNR and CDR2 is FQNEAQ in the germline V gene (reference sequence). CDR3 in DNA: TGTGCCAGCAGCCTACAAGGGGGACAGGGCTTAAACTATGGCTACACCTTC. This gives the protein CASSLQGGQGLNYGYTF. The entire variable domain, with the rest obtained from reference TRBV7-9 and TRBJ1-2, is as follows: DTGVSQNPRHKITKRGQNVTFRCDPISEHNRLYWYRQTLGQGPEFLTYFQNEAQLEKSRLLSDRFSAERPKGSFSTLEIQRTEQGDSAMYLCASSLQGGQGLNYGYTFGSGTRLTVV.